A single sample gave rise to the 24 T cell receptor beta chains below, sequenced in a study of CD4+ T cells in melanoma. Sequencing used immunoSEQ multiplex PCR; TCRdb keeps in-frame clones, though not all of them. Here the sample spans 3,500 to 4,500 clones, around 60% being singletons. Sequenced: cells from a culture (not recorded whether cultured in vitro). The receptors were gathered from a human donor with melanoma.

The chain links TRBV6-1 to TRBJ2-7, with D perhaps TRBD1 (6 bases). V lost 6 bases and J lost 6, with 18 bases in between. The CDR3 totals 14 residues. Germline V gene sequence: CDR1 MNHNS, CDR2 SASEGT. The CDR3 DNA is TGTGCCAGCAGGTTACAGGGATCTCCCCTCGAGCAGTACTTC. Protein sequence: CASRLQGSPLEQYF.

This clone was seen a single time. The J gene is TRBJ2-1, the V gene TRBV13; no reliable D call. V was pared by 4 bases and J by 5 bases, with 6 bases between. Germline V lookup: CDR1 PRHDT, CDR2 FYEKMQ (reference sequence). This CDR3 spans 12 amino acids. This chain's CDR3 is CASSSLDNEQFF. CDR3 nucleotides: TGTGCCAGCAGCTCGCTCGACAATGAGCAGTTCTTC.

The chain recombines TRBV5-6 with TRBJ2-7, with D tentatively TRBD1 or TRBD2 (6 bases each). The germline V gene has CDR1 SGHDT and CDR2 YYEEEE. The CDR3 extends over 11 amino acids. The V end lost 3 bases, the J end lost 6 bases, and 7 bases lay between the germline ends. CDR3 bases: TGTGCCAGCAGCTCGGGGGCCGAGCAGTACTTC. Translation: CASSSGAEQYF.

This clone has only a few counts. V gene TRBV5-8 combines with J gene TRBJ1-2; D perhaps matches TRBD1 (5 bases). The CDR3 loop spans 12 amino acids. Per the germline V gene, CDR1 is SGHTS and CDR2 is YDEGEE. V lost 2 bases, J lost 5 bases, and 7 bases lay in between. In DNA form, the CDR3 reads TGTGCCAGCAGCTTCAGGGTTTATGGCTACACCTTC. Protein product: CASSFRVYGYTF.

The chain carries TRBV7-3 and TRBJ2-1; 9 nucleotides align to TRBD1. CDR3 size: 14 residues. Germline values: CDR1 SGHTA, CDR2 FQGTGA. Trimming removed 5 bases from V and 7 bases from J; junction bases left unmatched: 6. Written as DNA, the CDR3 is TGTGCCAGCAGCCCCTGGACAGGGGTAAATGAGCAGTTCTTC. Translated, it gives CASSPWTGVNEQFF.

This clone showed up just a few times. The chain employs TRBV5-5 and TRBJ2-5, with 7 bases matching TRBD1. The CDR3 loop spans 13 amino acids. Trimming took 7 bases from V and 9 from J; bases not matched to a gene: 12. The germline CDR1 and CDR2 sequences are SGHKS and YYEKEE (reference sequence). CDR3 sequence (DNA): TGTGCCAGCGCGGACAGCGGACAGGTGGCCCAGTACTTC. It specifies CASADSGQVAQYF.

The chain combines TRBV7-9 with TRBJ2-7; 8 bases are a match to TRBD2. V lost 4 bases, J lost 3 bases, and 11 bases stayed unmatched. Germline CDR1 is SEHNR and CDR2 is FQNEAQ (reference sequence). The CDR3 is 16 amino acids. The CDR3 DNA follows: TGTGCCAGCAGCTCGTTCTCTAGCGGGTTTTTCTACGAGCAGTACTTC. It yields the protein CASSSFSSGFFYEQYF.

Only a few counts were recorded for this clone. The chain uses TRBV9 and TRBJ2-1; 7 nucleotides match TRBD2. J gave up 0 bases and V 0 bases, and 12 bases lay outside the gene matches. The CDR3 covers 19 residues. The germline V gene encodes CDR1 SGDLS and CDR2 YYNGEE. The CDR3 DNA reads TGTGCCAGCAGCGTAGGGGCTTCCCAGCGGGGAAGCTCCTACAATGAGCAGTTCTTC. Protein product: CASSVGASQRGSSYNEQFF.

CDR3 bases: TGTGCCAGCAGATCGGGACAGAGCTATGGCTACACCTTC. Encoded protein: CASRSGQSYGYTF. V and J are TRBV7-2 and TRBJ1-2; 7 bases are shared with TRBD1. Per the germline V gene, CDR1 is SGHTA and CDR2 is FQGNSA. This CDR3 is built from 13 residues. Germline trimming cut 6 bases from V and 4 bases from J; bases unmatched to any gene: 5.

This sequence joins TRBV5-5 and TRBJ2-1; 12 nucleotides line up with TRBD1. Germline V gene data show CDR1 as SGHKS and CDR2 as YYEKEE (reference sequence). The length of the CDR3 is 18 residues. V trimming: 2 bases; J trimming: 0 bases; junction bases outside the gene matches: 6. In nucleotides, the CDR3 is TGTGCCAGCAGCTTATGGGACAGGGGGCGGAGCTCCTACAATGAGCAGTTCTTC. Amino acids: CASSLWDRGRSSYNEQFF.

This clone has just a few counts. V is TRBV7-9 and J is TRBJ1-6; D is uncertain. Germline CDR1 SEHNR, CDR2 FQNEAQ (reference sequence). There are 14 residues in the CDR3. Trimming took 5 bases from V and 7 from J, leaving 12 bases between them. In DNA form, the CDR3 reads TGTGCCAGCAGCCGGACCGGGAGGAATTCACCCCTCCACTTT. It encodes CASSRTGRNSPLHF.

The V call is TRBV28, the J call TRBJ2-7; D may be TRBD1 (6 bases). This CDR3 is 15 amino acids long. The V gene lost 3 bases and the J gene lost 4 bases, with 16 bases spanning the gap. Germline loops: CDR1 MDHEN, CDR2 SYDVKM. The DNA for the CDR3 is TGTGCCAGCAGTTTCCAGGGGACATCCTTTTACGAGCAGTACTTC. Its protein product is CASSFQGTSFYEQYF.

Comment on this clone: The sample carries other DNA sequences with the same CDR3. This chain links TRBV27 with TRBJ1-5, with unresolved D. This CDR3 has 12 amino acids. CDR1 is MNHEY, CDR2 SMNVEV, per germline (reference sequence). Trimming took off 6 bases at V and 4 bases at J, with 7 bases between the two ends. CDR3 sequence reads: CASRAGNQPQHF. The DNA of the CDR3 is TGTGCCAGCAGGGCGGGGAATCAGCCCCAGCATTTT.

The V gene is TRBV6-1, the J gene TRBJ1-2; the D gene is possibly TRBD1 (6 bases). The germline CDR1 and CDR2 sequences are MNHNS and SASEGT. V was pared by 0 bases and J by 1 base, with 12 bases between. There are 16 residues in the CDR3. CDR3 sequence: CASSEAKGRGNYGYTF. CDR3 bases: TGTGCCAGCAGTGAAGCTAAAGGCAGGGGTAACTATGGCTACACCTTC.

By share, this clone counts as medium-sized. The chain joins TRBV28 to TRBJ1-5; no definite D call. This CDR3 is built from 16 residues. CDR1 is MDHEN, CDR2 SYDVKM, per germline. V gave up 4 bases and J gave up 4 bases, with 17 bases separating them. This CDR3 is CASSSPQGSPNQPQHF. CDR3 bases: TGTGCCAGCAGTTCCCCCCAAGGGAGCCCGAATCAGCCCCAGCATTTT.

This clone was seen a handful of times. The chain combines TRBV2 with TRBJ1-1, with a tentative D call TRBD1 (6 bases). The germline V gene encodes CDR1 SNHLY and CDR2 FYNNEI. Trimming cost V 6 bases and J 0 bases, with 17 bases left between them. The CDR3 sequence is 16 residues long. CDR3 bases: TGTGCCAGCAGGAGCTATAGGACAGAACTGAACACTGAAGCTTTCTTT. Translated: CASRSYRTELNTEAFF.

V is TRBV11-1 and J is TRBJ2-3; 8 bases are a match to TRBD1. This CDR3 is 15 amino acids long. The junction had 7 bases not matched to a gene; V was cut back by 6 bases and J by 2 bases. Germline lookup yields CDR1 SGHAT and CDR2 FQDESV (reference sequence). The CDR3 protein is CASRQGQGNTDTQYF. CDR3 in DNA: TGTGCCAGCAGACAAGGACAGGGTAACACAGATACGCAGTATTTT.

The rearrangement uses TRBV7-3 and TRBJ1-1; D is possibly TRBD1 (5 bases). The CDR3 contains 15 residues. CDR1 SGHTA and CDR2 FQGTGA come from the germline V gene. V lost 2 bases, J lost 4 bases, and 14 bases lay in between. The CDR3 region has the DNA TGTGCCAGCAGCTTAGGGGGACGTATTGGCACTGAAGCTTTCTTT. This gives the protein CASSLGGRIGTEAFF.

The chain uses TRBV5-1 and TRBJ1-1, with D tentatively TRBD1 (5 bases). CDR1 SGHRS and CDR2 YFSETQ come from the germline V gene. This CDR3 spans 18 amino acids. Trimming pared 0 bases from V and 3 bases from J, leaving 21 bases between. This chain's CDR3 is CASSLGVVGGGWDTEAFF. CDR3 sequence (DNA): TGCGCCAGCAGCTTGGGAGTCGTCGGTGGGGGGTGGGACACTGAAGCTTTCTTT.

By its share, this clone is medium-sized. This chain connects TRBV7-9 to TRBJ1-6; TRBD1 matches at 9 bases. The V segment lost 3 bases and the J segment 10 bases; nucleotides outside the gene matches: 7. Germline V gene data show CDR1 as SEHNR and CDR2 as FQNEAQ (reference sequence). The CDR3 runs to 15 residues. The CDR3 nucleotides are TGTGCCAGCAGCTTTGGGGACAGGGAGGGCTCACCCCTCCACTTT. Protein: CASSFGDREGSPLHF.

The rearrangement joins TRBV4-3 to TRBJ1-2; D call uncertain. The CDR3 has 16 residues. CDR1 LGHNA and CDR2 YSLEER come from the germline V gene. Trimming cost V 0 bases and J 1 base, with 12 bases left between them. In nucleotides, the CDR3 is TGCGCCAGCAGCCAAGAGCCGCGGACCGTTAACTATGGCTACACCTTC. Translation gives CASSQEPRTVNYGYTF.

The chain has TRBV4-1 and TRBJ1-3; D gene ambiguous. CDR3 size: 13 residues. V dropped 0 bases and J dropped 4 bases, with 4 bases sitting between them. Germline V gives CDR1 MGHRA, CDR2 YSYEKL. The CDR3: CASSQDRGNTIYF. In nucleotides, the CDR3 is TGCGCCAGCAGCCAAGATCGAGGAAACACCATATATTTT.

The chain recombines TRBV9 with TRBJ2-3; D unresolved. There are 12 residues in the CDR3. The germline CDR1 and CDR2 sequences are SGDLS and YYNGEE. The ends were cut back, 3 bases at V and 2 bases at J, with 4 bases in the middle. CDR3 protein: CASSGITDTQYF. Here the CDR3 DNA reads TGTGCCAGCAGCGGGATCACAGATACGCAGTATTTT.

V usage is TRBV25-1 and J usage is TRBJ2-3; D perhaps matches TRBD1 (5 bases). This CDR3 contains 13 residues. V shed 4 bases and J shed 0 bases, with 5 bases lying between them. Germline CDR1 is MGHDK and CDR2 is SYGVNS. CDR3 loop: CASSAGSTDTQYF. For the CDR3, the DNA is TGTGCCAGCAGTGCAGGGAGCACAGATACGCAGTATTTT.